A single T cell receptor beta chain is shown here with its context. This table comes from immunoSEQ multiplex PCR, and its TCRdb copy is limited to in-frame clones, with some not included. The sample shows 200,000 to 300,000 clones, roughly 88% of them seen only once. This sample is part of a study of blood T cell repertoires in COVID-19. Germline V CDR1 and CDR2: MDHEN, SYDVKM. V gave up 2 bases and J gave up 0 bases, with 11 bases separating them. The CDR3 loop spans 16 amino acids. The sequenced material came from PBMCs or T cells enriched from blood (not recorded which). This sequence was found in a woman aged 40 to 50 with acute COVID-19. The chain is built from TRBV28 and TRBJ1-3; D remains ambiguous. The CDR3 nucleotides are TGTGCCAGCAGTTTAATGGTACAGAGCTCTGGAAACACCATATATTTT. This translates into CASSLMVQSSGNTIYF.